These 27 T cell receptor beta chains were sequenced from one sample in a study of T cell repertoires in ileal Crohn's disease. Profiling relied on immunoSEQ multiplex PCR, and the TCRdb table lists in-frame clones only, not all of them. The repertoire holds around 5,600 clones, with 70% to 90% as singletons. Sequenced material: ileal tissue. These receptor sequences come from an adult with Crohn's disease.

V and J are TRBV6-1 and TRBJ1-5; the D gene is possibly TRBD1 (6 bases). Trimming took 10 bases from V and 2 from J, leaving 12 bases between them. From germline, CDR1 is MNHNS and CDR2 SASEGT. CDR3 length equals 13 residues. CDR3 protein: CATDWTGNQPQHF. As DNA, the CDR3 is TGTGCCACCGACTGGACAGGCAATCAGCCCCAGCATTTT.

The chain recombines TRBV19 with TRBJ1-1; TRBD1 aligns across 10 bases. This CDR3 comprises 18 residues. Germline V gene data show CDR1 as LNHDA and CDR2 as SQIVND (reference sequence). V lost 1 base, J lost 1 base, and 9 bases stayed unmatched. CDR3 loop: CASSIVIRQGARNTEAFF. The CDR3 DNA is TGTGCCAGTAGTATAGTCATCCGACAGGGGGCGAGGAACACTGAAGCTTTCTTT.

J is TRBJ1-3 and V is TRBV6-5; no reliable D call. CDR1 is MNHEY, CDR2 SVGAGI, per germline. V shed 6 bases and J shed 3 bases, with 15 bases lying between them. The CDR3 extends over 15 amino acids. CDR3 in DNA: TGTGCCAGCAGACCTTCGAGGGCAAGTGGAAACACCATATATTTT. Amino acids: CASRPSRASGNTIYF.

The chain has TRBV6-5 and TRBJ1-1, with 10 bases that match TRBD1. With 4 bases clipped from V and 4 bases from J, the junction kept 6 bases outside the gene matches. The CDR3 is made up of 15 amino acids. Germline CDR1 MNHEY, CDR2 SVGAGI. The CDR3 reads CASSSYDRGRTEAFF. The DNA for the CDR3 is TGTGCCAGCAGTTCGTACGACAGGGGGCGCACTGAAGCTTTCTTT.

The rearrangement links TRBV5-4 to TRBJ2-2, with D perhaps matching TRBD1 (5 bases). This CDR3 is 15 amino acids long. V lost 4 bases, J lost 4 bases, and 14 bases lay in between. Germline CDR1 and CDR2: SGHNT and YYREEE (reference sequence). The CDR3 sequence is CASSPAGSGTGELFF. CDR3 sequence (DNA): TGTGCCAGCAGCCCGGCAGGGTCCGGCACCGGGGAGCTGTTTTTT.

This rearrangement joins TRBV7-8 to TRBJ2-2; 10 bases are shared with TRBD1. The CDR3 covers 15 residues. The germline V gene encodes CDR1 SGHVS and CDR2 FQNEAQ. V shed 8 bases and J 4 bases; nucleotides not matched to a gene: 7. DNA of the CDR3: TGTGCCAGCTACCCGGACAGGGGGGGCACCGGGGAGCTGTTTTTT. Translation gives CASYPDRGGTGELFF.

The rearrangement joins TRBV7-3 to TRBJ2-3; TRBD2 agrees at 15 bases. The CDR3 is 16 residues long. The ends lost 4 bases at V and 5 bases at J; junction bases unmatched: 4. Germline assignment: CDR1 SGHTA and CDR2 FQGTGA. This CDR3 is CASSWTSGGALDTQYF. CDR3 nucleotides: TGTGCCAGCAGCTGGACTAGCGGGGGGGCCTTAGATACGCAGTATTTT.

V gene TRBV9 combines with J gene TRBJ2-3; D not certain. Looked up from germline, CDR1 is SGDLS and CDR2 is YYNGEE. This CDR3 contains 14 residues. V lost 4 bases, J lost 4 bases, and 13 bases lay in between. The CDR3 region is CASSTMPGPDTQYF. The CDR3 bases are TGTGCCAGCAGCACAATGCCGGGTCCAGATACGCAGTATTTT.

The V and J genes are TRBV11-1 and TRBJ1-1, with D perhaps TRBD1 (6 bases). The CDR3 length is 14 residues. Germline CDR1 is SGHAT and CDR2 is FQDESV (reference sequence). V dropped 3 bases and J dropped 2 bases, with 10 bases sitting between them. DNA of the CDR3: TGTGCCAGCAGCTTTGGCAGGGGAAACACTGAAGCTTTCTTT. Translation gives CASSFGRGNTEAFF.

CDR3 nucleotides: TGTGCCAGCAGTTTCCGACAGGGCGAGGCCTACGAGCAGTACTTC. Its translation is CASSFRQGEAYEQYF. The rearrangement uses TRBV27 and TRBJ2-7; 7 nucleotides agree with TRBD1. Germline CDR1 reads MNHEY; CDR2 reads SMNVEV (reference sequence). The CDR3 totals 15 residues. The J segment lost 2 bases and the V segment lost 3 bases, leaving 7 bases of the junction unmatched.

The rearrangement joins TRBV6-1 to TRBJ1-6; D perhaps matches TRBD1 (6 bases). Germline CDR1 reads MNHNS; CDR2 reads SASEGT. V dropped 6 bases and J dropped 7 bases, with 10 bases sitting between them. The CDR3 is 13 residues long. The CDR3 DNA is TGTGCCAGCAGCGGACAGCAGAATTCACCCCTCCACTTT. It encodes CASSGQQNSPLHF.

V usage is TRBV28 and J usage is TRBJ2-2, with TRBD1 matching over 8 bases. The junction had 9 bases not matched to a gene; V was cut back by 2 bases and J by 7 bases. CDR1 and CDR2 (germline): MDHEN, SYDVKM. This CDR3 has 16 amino acids. CDR3 residues: CASSLMFQGAGGELFF. CDR3 DNA: TGTGCCAGCAGTTTAATGTTCCAGGGGGCCGGCGGGGAGCTGTTTTTT.

CDR3 sequence: CASSPGTGTYEQYF. In DNA, the CDR3 is TGTGCCAGCAGCCCCGGGACAGGGACCTACGAGCAGTACTTC. V is TRBV2 and J is TRBJ2-7, with TRBD1 identical over 9 bases. The germline V gene encodes CDR1 SNHLY and CDR2 FYNNEI. The CDR3 is 14 amino acids. Trimming cost V 6 bases and J 2 bases; bases outside gene matches: 5.

Turning to this clone: Other DNA sequences from this sample encode an identical CDR3 as well. This chain uses TRBV5-1 with TRBJ1-1, with TRBD1 matching 7 bases. The J segment lost 1 base and the V segment lost 0 bases, leaving 0 bases of the junction unmatched. CDR1 and CDR2 (germline): SGHRS, YFSETQ. The CDR3 is 14 residues long. The CDR3 is CASSLAGGNTEAFF. CDR3 DNA: TGCGCCAGCAGCTTGGCAGGGGGGAACACTGAAGCTTTCTTT.

The chain employs TRBV28 and TRBJ1-5; maybe TRBD1 (5 bases). Germline values: CDR1 MDHEN, CDR2 SYDVKM. V lost 5 bases and J 6 bases, leaving 11 bases between the germline ends. This CDR3 spans 13 amino acids. The CDR3, as DNA: TGTGCCAGCAGTCCCCCGGGGGTTCAGCCCCAGCATTTT. As protein: CASSPPGVQPQHF.

This chain joins TRBV10-3 and TRBJ2-1; TRBD1 aligns across 9 bases. After removal of 5 bases from V and 3 bases from J, the junction contained 5 bases not matched to a gene. This CDR3 is 15 amino acids long. Germline CDR1 reads ENHRY; CDR2 reads SYGVKD. CDR3: CAISPGQGNYNEQFF. In DNA form, the CDR3 reads TGTGCCATCAGTCCCGGACAGGGGAACTACAATGAGCAGTTCTTC.

The V and J genes are TRBV9 and TRBJ2-1; D is possibly TRBD2 (6 bases). The CDR3 is made up of 15 amino acids. Looked up from germline, CDR1 is SGDLS and CDR2 is YYNGEE. The ends were cut back, 4 bases at V and 0 bases at J, with 11 bases in the middle. CDR3 DNA: TGTGCCAGCAGCCCGTGGGACTTCTCCTACAATGAGCAGTTCTTC. Protein: CASSPWDFSYNEQFF.

The chain combines TRBV9 with TRBJ2-1; 7 bases fit TRBD2. This CDR3 has 13 residues. V lost 9 bases and J lost 2; bases outside the gene matches: 5. Germline V CDR1 and CDR2: SGDLS, YYNGEE. The CDR3 loop reads CANKTSTYNEQFF. CDR3 in DNA: TGTGCCAACAAGACTAGCACCTACAATGAGCAGTTCTTC.

In this sample, this clone turned up once. The V and J genes are TRBV30 and TRBJ2-3; D is uncertain. V lost 2 bases, J lost 0 bases, and 6 bases lay in between. The germline V gene has CDR1 GTSNPN and CDR2 SVGIG (reference sequence). The CDR3 has 13 amino acids. The CDR3 DNA reads TGTGCCTGGAGTTGGCCCAGCACAGATACGCAGTATTTT. Translating gives CAWSWPSTDTQYF.

The rearrangement links TRBV2 to TRBJ2-5; a possible D gene is TRBD1 (6 bases). This CDR3 has 14 amino acids. The V gene's germline CDR1 is SNHLY and CDR2 FYNNEI. V gave up 0 bases and J gave up 11 bases, with 16 bases separating them. CDR3 region: CASSEARGLGEQYF. The CDR3 DNA sequence: TGTGCCAGCAGTGAAGCCAGGGGTCTAGGAGAGCAGTACTTC.

The CDR3 reads CASSEQGRTEAFF. Written as DNA, the CDR3 is TGCGCCAGCAGTGAACAGGGGAGAACTGAAGCTTTCTTT. The chain is built from TRBV10-2 and TRBJ1-1, with 7 bases lining up with TRBD1. This CDR3 spans 13 amino acids. V lost 3 bases to trimming and J lost 5 bases; unmatched junction nucleotides: 3. Germline CDR1 WSHSY, CDR2 SAAADI.

This clone was found once. The chain is built from TRBV20-1 and TRBJ2-3; the D is unclear. The CDR3 has 11 amino acids. Germline V gene sequence: CDR1 DFQATT, CDR2 SNEGSKA (reference sequence). Trimming left V 5 bases short and J 5 bases short, with 8 bases between. The CDR3 protein is CSARQLDTQYF. The CDR3 nucleotides are TGCAGTGCTCGCCAGTTAGATACGCAGTATTTT.

The gene calls are TRBV2 and TRBJ1-1, with TRBD1 matching 9 bases. The ends lost 6 bases at V and 10 bases at J; junction bases unmatched: 12. This CDR3 region has 14 residues. CDR1 is SNHLY, CDR2 FYNNEI, per germline. Here the CDR3 reads CASSPTGGEGGAFF. As DNA, the CDR3 is TGTGCCAGCAGCCCGACAGGGGGGGAAGGGGGAGCTTTCTTT. The complete variable domain, with remaining parts taken from reference TRBV2 and TRBJ1-1, reads EPEVTQTPSHQVTQMGQEVILRCVPISNHLYFYWYRQILGQKVEFLVSFYNNEISEKSEIFDDQFSVERPDGSNFTLKIRSTKLEDSAMYFCASSPTGGEGGAFFGQGTRLTVV.

The gene calls are TRBV5-4 and TRBJ2-1; 9 bases line up with TRBD2. The length of the CDR3 is 16 residues. V gave up 4 bases and J gave up 5 bases; unmatched junction bases: 10. Germline V gives CDR1 SGHNT, CDR2 YYREEE (reference sequence). Here the CDR3 DNA reads TGTGCCAGCAGCGGCGGGGGACTAGCTTTTAACAATGAGCAGTTCTTC. Translation: CASSGGGLAFNNEQFF. Full variable domain (rest looked up from reference TRBV5-4 and TRBJ2-1): ETGVTQSPTHLIKTRGQQVTLRCSSQSGHNTVSWYQQALGQGPQFIFQYYREEENGRGNFPPRFSGLQFPNYSSELNVNALELDDSALYLCASSGGGLAFNNEQFFGPGTRLTVL.

The rearrangement uses TRBV30 and TRBJ1-1, with D possibly TRBD1 on 5 matching bases. The CDR3 is made up of 14 amino acids. Trimming removed 6 bases from V and 2 bases from J, with 16 bases in between. In germline, CDR1 is GTSNPN, CDR2 SVGIG (reference sequence). The CDR3 sequence is CACKSAGPNTEAFF. The DNA of the CDR3 is TGTGCCTGCAAAAGTGCAGGGCCTAACACTGAAGCTTTCTTT.

V usage is TRBV14 and J usage is TRBJ2-7, with 9 bases lining up with TRBD2. The CDR3 totals 14 residues. Germline V gene data show CDR1 as SGHDN and CDR2 as FVKESK. Trimming removed 4 bases from V and 3 bases from J; junction bases left unmatched: 4. CDR3 amino acids: CASSPGLASYEQYF. CDR3 nucleotide sequence: TGTGCCAGCAGCCCGGGACTAGCCAGCTACGAGCAGTACTTC.

The gene calls are TRBV16 and TRBJ2-2; 7 positions match TRBD1. CDR1 is KGHSY, CDR2 FQNENV, per germline. The CDR3 runs 15 residues. The V and J ends lost 1 base and 1 base, in that order; junction bases with no gene match: 0. In nucleotides, the CDR3 is TGTGCCAGCAGCCAATACAGGGGGAACACCGGGGAGCTGTTTTTT. Protein: CASSQYRGNTGELFF. Full variable domain (rest looked up from reference TRBV16 and TRBJ2-2): GEEVAQTPKHLVRGEGQKAKLYCAPIKGHSYVFWYQQVLKNEFKFLISFQNENVFDETGMPKERFSAKCLPNSPCSLEIQATKLEDSAVYFCASSQYRGNTGELFFGEGSRLTVL.